These 3 T cell receptor beta chains came from one sample sequenced in a study of cytomegalovirus exposure and HLA in healthy donors. The study ran its PCR with 60 Vbeta and 13 Jbeta primers. The table came from immunoSEQ multiplex PCR; TCRdb's copy has only in-frame clones and leaves some out. The data show fewer than 130,000 clones, approximately 83% seen once. Material for sequencing was PBMCs. These receptors were collected from a man aged 40-50 years in good health and CMV-seronegative.

This clone was seen once. The J gene is TRBJ2-7, the V gene TRBV6-1, with TRBD1 as a possible D gene (5 bases). Germline values: CDR1 MNHNS, CDR2 SASEGT. The CDR3 length is 16 residues. V lost 0 bases and J lost 0, with 12 bases in between. The CDR3 DNA reads TGTGCCAGCAGTGAAGCGCGACAGAAAGTCTCCTACGAGCAGTACTTC. Its translation is CASSEARQKVSYEQYF.

The chain employs TRBV7-6 and TRBJ2-5; 8 bases align to TRBD1. The CDR3 is 15 residues long. Germline V gene lookup returns CDR1 SGHVS and CDR2 FNYEAQ. The ends lost 4 bases at V and 2 bases at J; junction bases unmatched: 6. The CDR3 reads CASSSGQGIQETQYF. The CDR3 nucleotides are TGTGCCAGCAGCTCCGGACAGGGCATACAAGAGACCCAGTACTTC.

This clone has only a few counts. The same CDR3 can be traced to other DNA sequences in this sample. The chain recombines TRBV6-5 with TRBJ2-7, with D maybe TRBD2 (5 bases). Germline CDR1 MNHEY, CDR2 SVGAGI. The CDR3 length is 14 residues. The V and J ends lost 4 bases and 2 bases respectively, with 12 bases between them. CDR3 sequence reads: CASSSLGLTYEQYF. The CDR3 DNA is TGTGCCAGCAGTTCCCTCGGACTGACCTACGAGCAGTACTTC.